Given below is one T cell receptor beta chain in context. Antigen specificity is unknown. These data originate in a study of lymphopenia after photon versus proton radiotherapy. The germline gives CDR1 LNHNV, CDR2 YYDKDF (reference sequence). V dropped 0 bases and J dropped 0 bases, with 6 bases sitting between them. The CDR3 is made up of 15 amino acids. Study-level points and caveats: Post-nadir diversity loss with photons came from oligoclonal expansion, particularly CD8+ Temra cells. Under photons, naive T cells and diversity fell while effector/memory populations rose. Larger post-nadir TCR diversity loss correlated inversely with survival in deceased patients. Survival link was tested only in deceased patients; proton benefit remains a possibility.

TCRdb's table, derived via immunoSEQ multiplex PCR, lists solely in-frame clones and lacks some. The sample records 25,000 to 30,000 clones, just under 90% being singletons. The source was peripheral blood, collected from a patient treated with proton-based radiotherapy. The gene calls are TRBV15 and TRBJ1-5; the D is unclear. This clonotype was sampled from an older woman with cholangiocarcinoma. Some clones in this sample may be carry-over from other donors' samples. The CDR3 region has the DNA TGTGCCACCAGCAGAGAAAGGACTAGCAATCAGCCCCAGCATTTT. It encodes CATSRERTSNQPQHF.